The present entry profiles one TCR beta chain with its context. Its antigen is not yet known. No per-base quality is available; no much larger clone lies one base away. This record belongs to a study of blood T cell repertoires in COVID-19 (dated by TCRdb to about 2020). General notes on the study: Samples from collaborators originated in the United States, Italy and Spain and spanned both the acute and convalescent phases of COVID-19. Subjects who had been exposed to COVID-19, were actively infected with it, or had recovered from it provided the deeply sampled blood TCRbeta repertoires that made up the dataset. The repertoires were released in a freely available public database intended as a resource for research on the immune response to SARS-CoV-2. Where HLA class I and class II types were available, the types were taken from metadata supplied by the sample provider, not from assay-based typing. A de-identified subject ID, COVID-19 status, age in years and sex were almost always included in the sample metadata. The material from the prospective study consisted of cDNA or gDNA derived from T cells, B-cell-depleted T cells, or PBMCs. The samples were drawn from the first 160 participants of the ongoing ImmuneRACE study and from 1,200 or so subjects provided by 6 global collaborators. Findings and caveats that apply to the study as a whole: The quantity of clinical and demographic metadata differed by source and by participant and was supplied without curation.

The immunoSEQ Assay, a bias-controlled multiplex PCR, was used to amplify TCRbeta CDR3 regions from genomic DNA. As for the original processing: The number of nucleated cells in each sample was estimated from the amplification of reference gene primers within the assay. To quantify the absolute abundance of each unique TCRbeta CDR3 rearrangement, sequence reads were collapsed and filtered. For each sample, productive Simpson clonality was calculated as the square root of Simpson's diversity index over productive rearrangements. Drawn from immuneACCESS, this table holds only the in-frame rearrangements with V and J called that TCRdb kept. Clones are partly lost; checked studies trace under half to an unresolved V gene and leave the rest unexplained. Clone size and the V and J calls come from that table; the DNA yielded D and trimming. Counted in this sample were about 150,000 clones; about 80% of them appeared once. The ten largest make up around 7% of the sample.

In the prospective study, participants were roughly 18 to 95 years old, resided in under 30 geographic areas of the United States, and were enrolled through a virtual design. In the prospective study, cohorts were assigned on the basis of participant-reported clinical history obtained from a screening survey and a study questionnaire. Recovered participants in ImmuneRACE Cohort 3 were defined by two consecutive negative NP/OP PCR tests, clearance by a healthcare professional, or resolution of symptoms. Each participant in the prospective study had whole blood, serum and a nasopharyngeal or oropharyngeal swab collected by mobile phlebotomists. Participants in the prospective study had the option to provide additional blood draws and questionnaires over a roughly two-month period. Blood samples from the prospective study were shipped frozen or at room temperature prior to DNA extraction. This clonotype was obtained from a man between 45 and 60 years old who had recovered from COVID-19. Material: PBMCs or T cells enriched from blood (not recorded which).

CDR3 loop: CASSVAPGRNEQFF. Read as DNA, the sequence is TGTGCCAGCAGCGTAGCGCCGGGAAGGAATGAGCAGTTCTTC. This receptor chain uses TRBV9 and TRBJ2-1; the D gene is perhaps TRBD2, from 5 matching bases. From its cysteine to its phenylalanine, the CDR3 spans 14 amino acids. The read is trimmed to its CDR3 DNA, 42 bases read in frame from base 1. From the germline V gene, CDR1 is SGDLS and CDR2 is YYNGEE. V loses 0 bases, J loses 7 bases, and the germline ends lie 11 bases apart.